This T cell receptor (beta chain) originates from a study of OX40 agonist ivuxolimab in advanced cancers. In the study overall: While on treatment, patients had intravenous ivuxolimab at 0.01 to 10 mg/kg every 2 weeks. Study-wide points: Some patients without response likewise showed low normalized clonal expansion. On average, CD8+ T cells showed a greater number of expanded clones than CD4+.

This table comes from immunoSEQ multiplex PCR, and its TCRdb copy is limited to in-frame clones, with some not included. The sample holds roughly 90,000 clones, about nine tenths seen once. The CDR3 consists of 14 residues. Germline loops: CDR1 SGHKS, CDR2 YYEKEE (reference sequence). The V end was cut by 1 base, the J end by 0 bases, with 7 bases between. Turning to this clone: Its antigen is undetermined.

This TCR was sampled from an adult with an advanced solid tumor such as melanoma, head and neck, liver or kidney cancer. Sample: CD4+ or CD8+ T cells sorted from blood, taken in a trial of the OX40 agonist ivuxolimab. The chain recombines TRBV5-5 with TRBJ2-5; D is unresolved. The CDR3 here is CASSLNGNQETQYF. CDR3 nucleotide sequence: TGTGCCAGCAGCTTGAATGGGAACCAAGAGACCCAGTACTTC.